This T cell receptor beta chain was found in a study of molecular identifiers for immune sequencing clone quantification. Study results and caveats: Clones above 20 RNA copies held over 99% of effector molecules, under 1% in naive cells.

From roughly 20,000 to 1,000,000 sorted cells, naive CD8 libraries were generated with 10%, 30% or 50% RNA. Sorting isolated naive CD8 T cells as CD8+CD4-CCR7+CD45RA+ events. Generation of bulk TCR libraries relied on previously described methods and listed TCR primers. TCRdb fed the PCR reads into MiXCR, producing one record per CDR3 protein. The repertoire consists of 80,000 to 95,000 distinct CDR3 sequences, with around 20% occurring once and the leading ten covering roughly 0.93%. J gave up 1 base and V 3 bases, and 3 bases lay outside the gene matches. This CDR3 contains 15 residues. Germline V gene lookup returns CDR1 LGHNA and CDR2 YSLEER. Points on this clonotype: The antigen remains unidentified.

The V and J genes are TRBV4-3 and TRBJ2-5; 9 nucleotides agree with TRBD2. Source material: naive CD8+ T cells from blood, with Jurkat cell RNA spiked in. As for subset: FACS-sorted CD8+CD4-CCR7+CD45RA+ naive T cells. This sequence was found in a human donor in good health. Some libraries in this study had Jurkat cell RNA spiked in. In nucleotides, the CDR3 is TGCGCCAGCAGCCAGGGGACTAGCCTCCAAGAGACCCAGTACTTC. Translating it yields CASSQGTSLQETQYF.